This section outlines one T cell receptor beta chain sequence together with its context. The target antigen is unknown. The record originates from a study of Graves' ophthalmopathy and Graves' hyperthyroidism. Study-wide results and limits: Both an approximately 70% sensitivity and an approximately 75% specificity characterized the model's predictions of ophthalmopathy progression.

RNA transcripts yielded amplified TCR beta CDR3 regions. The workflow started with a first-round RT-PCR run with HTBI primers and then moved on to a second-round multiplex PCR. TCRdb passed the multiplex PCR reads through MiXCR, listing each CDR3 protein once. The sample has 200,000 to 300,000 distinct CDR3 sequences; around 50% are singletons. Sequencing input: peripheral blood. The source is an adult man with Graves' ophthalmopathy.

CDR3 in amino acids: CASSWGQVGETQYF. CDR3 DNA: TGTGCCAGCAGCTGGGGACAGGTGGGGGAGACCCAGTACTTC. This chain links TRBV7-8 with TRBJ2-5, with 8 bases fitting TRBD1. CDR1 and CDR2 (germline): SGHVS, FQNEAQ. The V segment lost 4 bases and the J segment 5 bases; nucleotides outside the gene matches: 6. The CDR3 has 14 amino acids. Full variable domain (missing parts from reference TRBV7-8 and TRBJ2-5): GAGVSQSPRYKVAKRGQDVALRCDPISGHVSLFWYQQALGQGPEFLTYFQNEAQLDKSGLPSDRFFAERPEGSVSTLKIQRTQQEDSAVYLCASSWGQVGETQYFGPGTRLLVL.